The clone carrying this T cell receptor (beta chain) showed up just a few times. Its antigen is unknown. The donors gave bone marrow, and they were healthy. PCR primers comprised 60 Vbeta and 13 Jbeta primers. TCRdb's table, derived via immunoSEQ multiplex PCR, lists solely in-frame clones and lacks some. This sample has roughly 260,000 clones, with about 83% found just once. The V and J ends lost 5 bases and 3 bases, in that order; junction bases with no gene match: 2. The V gene's germline CDR1 is MDHEN and CDR2 SYDVKM. This CDR3 has 13 amino acids. The data originate from a study of cytomegalovirus exposure and HLA in healthy donors. The study's findings and limits: Per a later analysis, 15,000 to 20,000 TCR beta sequences showed association with HLA alleles at 0.05 false discovery rate. According to the study, about 180 TCR beta chains were cytomegalovirus-associated.

The chain recombines TRBV28 with TRBJ1-2, with 8 bases aligning to TRBD1. Material: PBMCs. The receptor was derived from a woman between 40 and 50 years old in good health and CMV-seropositive. The CDR3 DNA is TGTGCCAGCAGTCTGACAGGGGACTATGGCTACACCTTC. Translation: CASSLTGDYGYTF.